Listed below are T cell receptor beta chains from one sample, sequenced in a study of beta chain features in type 1 diabetes. Repertoires were generated with immunoSEQ multiplex PCR, while TCRdb's copy carries only in-frame clones and drops some. The table records about 240,000 clones, approximately 15% of them present only once. Sequenced material: naive CD4+ T cells from blood. The receptors derive from a man aged 30 to 39 with type 1 diabetes. CDR3s include the opening cysteine and the closing phenylalanine or tryptophan. D genes are given only for firm matches. A clone size is listed for some rows: how often the clone was seen (once, few, many), or a class if it is expanded.

d_gene: NA
abundance: NA
v_gene: TRBV11-3
j_gene: TRBJ2-1
CDR3aa: CASSLNRENEQFF
CDR3nt: TGTGCCAGCAGCCTCAACAGGGAAAATGAGCAGTTCTTC

d_gene: NA
abundance: NA
v_gene: TRBV5-1
j_gene: TRBJ2-7
CDR3aa: CASSPSAGHEQYF
CDR3nt: TGCGCCAGCAGCCCCTCAGCGGGCCACGAGCAGTACTTC

d_gene: NA
abundance: few
v_gene: TRBV10-3
j_gene: TRBJ2-1
CDR3aa: CAISESSRNEQFF
CDR3nt: TGTGCCATCAGTGAGTCGAGTCGAAATGAGCAGTTCTTC

d_gene: NA
abundance: NA
v_gene: TRBV29-1
j_gene: TRBJ2-5
CDR3aa: CSVMSRYQETQYF
CDR3nt: TGCAGCGTTATGTCGCGTTACCAAGAGACCCAGTACTTC

d_gene: TRBD1
abundance: NA
v_gene: TRBV15
j_gene: TRBJ1-1
CDR3aa: CATSRVLGQGLAEAFF
CDR3nt: TGTGCCACCAGCAGAGTCCTGGGACAGGGTCTCGCTGAAGCTTTCTTT

d_gene: NA
abundance: NA
v_gene: TRBV7-9
j_gene: TRBJ2-3
CDR3aa: CASSPDRPGSDTQYF
CDR3nt: TGTGCCAGCAGCCCCGACAGGCCAGGGTCAGATACGCAGTATTTT

d_gene: TRBD1
abundance: few
v_gene: TRBV5-4
j_gene: TRBJ1-2
CDR3aa: CASSMTGTGGYTF
CDR3nt: TGTGCCAGCAGCATGACAGGGACGGGAGGCTACACCTTC

d_gene: TRBD1
abundance: NA
v_gene: TRBV7-2
j_gene: TRBJ2-7
CDR3aa: CASSLPTGDEQYF
CDR3nt: TGTGCCAGCAGCTTACCGACAGGGGACGAGCAGTACTTC

d_gene: NA
abundance: NA
v_gene: TRBV14
j_gene: TRBJ1-2
CDR3aa: CASSQGPGRHGYTF
CDR3nt: TGTGCCAGCAGCCAAGGCCCCGGGAGACATGGCTACACCTTC

d_gene: TRBD1
abundance: NA
v_gene: TRBV14
j_gene: TRBJ1-2
CDR3aa: CGGRGDYGYTF
CDR3nt: TGTGGGGGCAGGGGGGACTATGGCTACACCTTC

d_gene: TRBD1
abundance: few
v_gene: TRBV10-3
j_gene: TRBJ1-2
CDR3aa: CAISGTGSVVYGYTF
CDR3nt: TGTGCCATCAGTGGGACAGGCAGCGTGGTCTATGGCTACACCTTC

d_gene: TRBD1
abundance: few
v_gene: TRBV6-6
j_gene: TRBJ2-1
CDR3aa: CASSYSGQGTGEQFF
CDR3nt: TGTGCCAGCAGTTACTCGGGACAGGGGACAGGTGAGCAGTTCTTC

d_gene: NA
abundance: NA
v_gene: TRBV2
j_gene: TRBJ1-2
CDR3aa: CASSEESWQGNGYTF
CDR3nt: TGTGCCAGCAGTGAAGAATCCTGGCAGGGCAATGGCTACACCTTC

d_gene: NA
abundance: few
v_gene: TRBV5-1
j_gene: TRBJ2-7
CDR3aa: CASSRGLDYSSYEQYF
CDR3nt: TGCGCCAGCAGCCGCGGGCTGGACTACAGCTCCTACGAGCAGTACTTC

d_gene: TRBD2
abundance: NA
v_gene: TRBV9
j_gene: TRBJ2-3
CDR3aa: CASSPPPGSGSTDTQYF
CDR3nt: TGTGCCAGCAGCCCTCCCCCGGGTAGCGGGAGCACAGATACGCAGTATTTT

d_gene: NA
abundance: few
v_gene: TRBV30
j_gene: TRBJ1-1
CDR3aa: CAWSPTYGTAEAFF
CDR3nt: TGTGCCTGGAGTCCGACATATGGGACTGCTGAAGCTTTCTTT

d_gene: TRBD1
abundance: NA
v_gene: TRBV5-1
j_gene: TRBJ2-7
CDR3aa: CASSFGQAPISYEQYF
CDR3nt: TGCGCCAGCAGCTTCGGACAGGCGCCTATCTCCTACGAGCAGTACTTC

d_gene: NA
abundance: NA
v_gene: TRBV7-9
j_gene: TRBJ2-7
CDR3aa: CASSPTGIYEQYF
CDR3nt: TGTGCCAGCAGCCCTACAGGGATCTACGAGCAGTACTTC

d_gene: TRBD1
abundance: few
v_gene: TRBV2
j_gene: TRBJ2-7
CDR3aa: CASRGGGQGYDEQYF
CDR3nt: TGTGCCAGCAGGGGGGGCGGACAGGGGTACGACGAGCAGTACTTC

d_gene: NA
abundance: NA
v_gene: TRBV5-1
j_gene: TRBJ1-2
CDR3aa: CASSLKSSAREDYGYTF
CDR3nt: TGCGCCAGCAGCTTGAAGTCCAGCGCCAGGGAGGACTATGGCTACACCTTC

d_gene: NA
abundance: few
v_gene: TRBV4-1
j_gene: TRBJ1-6
CDR3aa: CASSQGPATDSPLHF
CDR3nt: TGCGCCAGCAGCCAAGGACCGGCGACTGATTCACCCCTCCACTTT

d_gene: NA
abundance: NA
v_gene: TRBV21-1
j_gene: TRBJ1-1
CDR3aa: CASRAVEAFF
CDR3nt: TGTGCCAGCAGGGCGGTTGAAGCTTTCTTT

d_gene: TRBD1
abundance: few
v_gene: TRBV5-4
j_gene: TRBJ1-1
CDR3aa: CASREGQWNTEAFF
CDR3nt: TGTGCCAGCAGAGAGGGACAGTGGAACACTGAAGCTTTCTTT

d_gene: TRBD1
abundance: NA
v_gene: TRBV7-9
j_gene: TRBJ2-5
CDR3aa: CASSSPRRDRGGETQYF
CDR3nt: TGTGCCAGCAGCTCCCCTAGGAGGGACAGGGGGGGAGAGACCCAGTACTTC

d_gene: TRBD1
abundance: few
v_gene: TRBV5-1
j_gene: TRBJ1-5
CDR3aa: CASSSVPGQGEPQHF
CDR3nt: TGCGCCAGCAGCTCCGTCCCGGGACAGGGAGAGCCCCAGCATTTT

d_gene: NA
abundance: few
v_gene: TRBV11-2
j_gene: TRBJ2-7
CDR3aa: CASSQTARRSYEQYF
CDR3nt: TGTGCCAGCAGCCAGACAGCACGACGATCCTACGAGCAGTACTTC

d_gene: TRBD2
abundance: NA
v_gene: TRBV5-6
j_gene: TRBJ2-1
CDR3aa: CASSLAWRGNNNEQFF
CDR3nt: TGTGCCAGCAGCTTGGCGTGGCGGGGGAATAACAATGAGCAGTTCTTC

d_gene: NA
abundance: many
v_gene: TRBV29-1
j_gene: TRBJ2-2
CDR3aa: CSAGLPGELFF
CDR3nt: TGCAGCGCCGGTCTTCCCGGGGAGCTGTTTTTT

d_gene: NA
abundance: NA
v_gene: TRBV5-1
j_gene: TRBJ2-4
CDR3aa: CASSPGQTLAKNIQYF
CDR3nt: TGCGCCAGCAGCCCTGGACAGACTCTAGCCAAAAACATTCAGTACTTC

d_gene: NA
abundance: NA
v_gene: TRBV9
j_gene: TRBJ2-3
CDR3aa: CASSVELVTDTQYF
CDR3nt: TGTGCCAGCAGCGTAGAACTCGTCACAGATACGCAGTATTTT

d_gene: NA
abundance: few
v_gene: TRBV5-1
j_gene: TRBJ2-7
CDR3aa: CASSLVVSSYEQYF
CDR3nt: TGCGCCAGCAGCTTGGTGGTCAGCTCCTACGAGCAGTACTTC

d_gene: TRBD2
abundance: few
v_gene: TRBV4-1
j_gene: TRBJ2-1
CDR3aa: CASSQEWLAGRGEQFF
CDR3nt: TGCGCCAGCAGCCAAGAGTGGCTAGCGGGGAGGGGTGAGCAGTTCTTC

d_gene: NA
abundance: few
v_gene: TRBV4-2
j_gene: TRBJ1-2
CDR3aa: CASSQVEDYGYTF
CDR3nt: TGTGCCAGCAGCCAAGTGGAGGACTATGGCTACACCTTC

d_gene: NA
abundance: NA
v_gene: TRBV5-1
j_gene: TRBJ2-5
CDR3aa: CASSLAQKETQYF
CDR3nt: TGCGCCAGCAGCTTGGCACAGAAAGAGACCCAGTACTTC

d_gene: NA
abundance: few
v_gene: TRBV9
j_gene: TRBJ1-5
CDR3aa: CASSVGGSNQPQHF
CDR3nt: TGTGCCAGCAGCGTAGGCGGTAGCAATCAGCCCCAGCATTTT

d_gene: TRBD1
abundance: NA
v_gene: TRBV29-1
j_gene: TRBJ1-1
CDR3aa: CSVAPGGTGTLWTEAFF
CDR3nt: TGCAGCGTTGCCCCGGGCGGGACAGGGACCCTCTGGACTGAAGCTTTCTTT

d_gene: NA
abundance: few
v_gene: TRBV23-1
j_gene: TRBJ2-7
CDR3aa: CASSQSNGTGSYEQYF
CDR3nt: TGCGCCAGCAGTCAATCGAACGGGACTGGGTCCTACGAGCAGTACTTC

d_gene: TRBD1
abundance: few
v_gene: TRBV7-2
j_gene: TRBJ1-1
CDR3aa: CASSRRTGMTEAFF
CDR3nt: TGTGCCAGCAGCAGACGGACAGGGATGACTGAAGCTTTCTTT

d_gene: NA
abundance: NA
v_gene: TRBV5-8
j_gene: TRBJ2-6
CDR3aa: CASSTEALSGANVLTF
CDR3nt: TGTGCCAGCAGCACCGAAGCCCTCTCTGGGGCCAACGTCCTGACTTTC

d_gene: NA
abundance: NA
v_gene: TRBV9
j_gene: TRBJ2-1
CDR3aa: CASSPQPDQGNEQFF
CDR3nt: TGTGCCAGCAGCCCACAACCCGATCAGGGTAATGAGCAGTTCTTC

d_gene: TRBD1
abundance: NA
v_gene: TRBV5-1
j_gene: TRBJ1-1
CDR3aa: CASSFGTGKRGGTEAFF
CDR3nt: TGCGCCAGCAGCTTCGGGACAGGGAAACGGGGGGGCACTGAAGCTTTCTTT

d_gene: NA
abundance: NA
v_gene: TRBV5-6
j_gene: TRBJ2-2
CDR3aa: CASSTPTSWNTGELFF
CDR3nt: TGTGCCAGCAGCACCCCGACTAGTTGGAACACCGGGGAGCTGTTTTTT

d_gene: TRBD1
abundance: few
v_gene: TRBV25-1
j_gene: TRBJ2-7
CDR3aa: CASTTGGQGSYEQYF
CDR3nt: TGTGCCAGCACCACGGGGGGACAGGGTTCTTACGAGCAGTACTTC

d_gene: NA
abundance: few
v_gene: TRBV6-6
j_gene: TRBJ2-3
CDR3aa: CASRRRVDTQYF
CDR3nt: TGTGCCAGCAGGAGGAGGGTCGATACGCAGTATTTT

d_gene: TRBD1
abundance: NA
v_gene: TRBV9
j_gene: TRBJ2-2
CDR3aa: CASSVAPVRQGAGELFF
CDR3nt: TGTGCCAGCAGCGTAGCTCCTGTTCGACAGGGGGCCGGGGAGCTGTTTTTT

d_gene: NA
abundance: few
v_gene: TRBV5-1
j_gene: TRBJ2-7
CDR3aa: CASSPVSGSSYEQYF
CDR3nt: TGCGCCAGCAGCCCCGTATCAGGAAGCTCCTACGAGCAGTACTTC

d_gene: TRBD2
abundance: NA
v_gene: TRBV10-3
j_gene: TRBJ2-5
CDR3aa: CAISEFLAEETQYF
CDR3nt: TGTGCCATCAGTGAGTTTCTAGCGGAAGAGACCCAGTACTTC

d_gene: NA
abundance: few
v_gene: TRBV30
j_gene: TRBJ1-4
CDR3aa: CAWSFGGGRQYEKLFF
CDR3nt: TGTGCCTGGTCCTTCGGGGGAGGACGGCAATATGAAAAACTGTTTTTT

d_gene: NA
abundance: NA
v_gene: TRBV20-1
j_gene: TRBJ2-5
CDR3aa: CSAVVGETQYF
CDR3nt: TGCAGTGCTGTCGTCGGGGAGACCCAGTACTTC

d_gene: NA
abundance: NA
v_gene: TRBV29-1
j_gene: TRBJ2-7
CDR3aa: CSVSYRSSYEQYF
CDR3nt: TGCAGCGTTTCGTATAGGAGCTCCTACGAGCAGTACTTC

d_gene: NA
abundance: NA
v_gene: TRBV5-1
j_gene: TRBJ1-2
CDR3aa: CASSFQGYGYTF
CDR3nt: TGCGCCAGCAGCTTCCAGGGGTATGGCTACACCTTC

d_gene: TRBD2
abundance: NA
v_gene: TRBV7-9
j_gene: TRBJ2-7
CDR3aa: CASSYSGYEQYF
CDR3nt: TGTGCCAGCAGCTATAGCGGGTACGAGCAGTACTTC

d_gene: NA
abundance: NA
v_gene: TRBV11-2
j_gene: TRBJ2-1
CDR3aa: CASSLGGGANNEQFF
CDR3nt: TGTGCCAGCAGCTTAGGAGGGGGAGCCAACAATGAGCAGTTCTTC

d_gene: TRBD2
abundance: few
v_gene: TRBV25-1
j_gene: TRBJ2-1
CDR3aa: CASGRAATGTSYNEQFF
CDR3nt: TGTGCCAGCGGACGAGCCGCGACTGGGACTAGCTACAATGAGCAGTTCTTC

d_gene: NA
abundance: NA
v_gene: TRBV29-1
j_gene: TRBJ2-1
CDR3aa: CSSQTGGTYNEQFF
CDR3nt: TGCAGCTCTCAAACGGGGGGCACCTACAATGAGCAGTTCTTC